The following is a T cell receptor beta chain sequence with its context. Its specificity is not known. Indicated time point: longitudinal time-point 2. This entry is derived from a study of neurological immune-mediated disorders. Study outcomes and limitations: When repertoires were grouped phylogenetically, those of 18 of 34 multiple sclerosis patients fell into one related-CDR3 cluster, a possible signature. None of the CDR3 amino acid sequences in expanded clones turned up in more than one subject, which points to private repertoires in all groups.

Synthesis of cDNA used 5'RACE (with 10-nucleotide random UMIs). TCRdb itself ran the 5' RACE reads through MiXCR, one entry per CDR3 protein. The data contain about 80,000 distinct CDR3 sequences, 5.5% to 6.5% of them singletons. The sequenced sample consisted of PBMCs. The clonotype was recovered from a woman aged 55-70 years with multiple sclerosis.

CDR3 DNA sequence: TGCGCCAGCAGCGGACAGAGGGGAGCCGATGGCTACACCTTC. Protein product: CASSGQRGADGYTF. V usage is TRBV5-1 and J usage is TRBJ1-2, with TRBD1 as a possible D gene (6 bases). CDR3 length: 14 residues. The germline gives CDR1 SGHRS, CDR2 YFSETQ. Trimming took off 4 bases at V and 6 bases at J, with 16 bases between the two ends.